One sample yielded the 20 T cell receptor beta chains listed below, sequenced in a study of regulatory T cells in long-lasting Graves disease. Time point specified: newly diagnosed GD, antithyroid drugs for less than 3 months. Extracted PBMC RNA gave rise to the TCR library. CDR3 regions were amplified by Arm-PCR using iRepertoire HTBI primers to build TCR beta libraries. TCRdb called the multiplex PCR reads again in MiXCR, with one record for every CDR3 protein. The sample records approximately 270,000 distinct CDR3 sequences, 18% being singletons. This sample also belongs to another study, concerning T cells in Graves' hyperthyroidism and ophthalmopathy.

Sequenced here: peripheral blood mononuclear cells (PBMCs), sampled at new diagnosis, from a patient treated with antithyroid drugs. The receptor set was obtained from a woman aged 25-40 years with Graves disease.

This clonotype was seen ten or more times. V usage is TRBV29-1 and J usage is TRBJ2-2; D remains ambiguous. CDR3 length equals 13 residues. Trimming took off 3 bases at V and 2 bases at J, with 7 bases between the two ends. Germline CDR1 is SQVTM and CDR2 is ANQGSEA. The CDR3 DNA is TGCAGCGTTGATAGCCAAAACACCGGGGAGCTGTTTTTT. It codes for CSVDSQNTGELFF.

This clonotype was seen ten or more times. The rearrangement uses TRBV4-2 and TRBJ1-4, with D possibly matching TRBD1 (5 bases). The germline V and J ends were trimmed by 1 base and 6 bases, with 12 bases remaining between them. This CDR3 is built from 15 residues. Germline-derived CDR1 and CDR2 are LGHNA and YNFKEQ. CDR3 sequence (DNA): TGTGCCAGCAGCCAAGCGGGACGGGGAGATGAAAAACTGTTTTTT. It codes for CASSQAGRGDEKLFF.

This clonotype was detected ten times or more. The chain is built from TRBV5-6 and TRBJ2-7; D remains unclear. The CDR3 covers 12 residues. V dropped 4 bases and J dropped 6 bases, with 11 bases sitting between them. Germline-derived CDR1 and CDR2 are SGHDT and YYEEEE. The CDR3 nucleotides read TGTGCCAGCAGCCTTGGCTGGCGCGAGCAGTACTTC. Protein: CASSLGWREQYF.

Ten or more counts support this clonotype. The J gene is TRBJ2-7, the V gene TRBV13, with D hard to call. Trimming shortened V by 4 bases and J by 4 bases, and 17 bases separated the two germline ends. The germline V gene has CDR1 PRHDT and CDR2 FYEKMQ (reference sequence). The CDR3 is 15 residues long. The CDR3 loop reads CASSSSDLAVYEQYF. In nucleotides, the CDR3 is TGTGCCAGCAGCTCCTCTGACTTGGCGGTTTACGAGCAGTACTTC. The whole variable domain, filled in from reference TRBV13 and TRBJ2-7, reads AAGVIQSPRHLIKEKRETATLKCYPIPRHDTVYWYQQGPGQDPQFLISFYEKMQSDKGSIPDRFSAQQFSDYHSELNMSSLELGDSALYFCASSSSDLAVYEQYFGPGTRLTVT.

The rearrangement links TRBV27 to TRBJ2-3, with 7 bases fitting TRBD1. Trimming cost V 8 bases and J 2 bases; bases outside gene matches: 7. CDR1 is MNHEY and CDR2 is SMNVEV in the germline V gene (reference sequence). CDR3 length: 14 residues. The CDR3, as DNA: TGTGCCAGCGGACAGGAAACCTACACAGATACGCAGTATTTT. Translating gives CASGQETYTDTQYF.

V is TRBV6-1 and J is TRBJ1-2, with D unclear. Trimming pared 5 bases from V and 0 bases from J, leaving 10 bases between. This CDR3 has 14 residues. Germline CDR1 reads MNHNS; CDR2 reads SASEGT. CDR3 coding DNA: TGTGCCAGCAGTCCCTCCGGCACTAACTATGGCTACACCTTC. Translated: CASSPSGTNYGYTF.

There are many counts of this clonotype. The V call is TRBV18, the J call TRBJ1-1; TRBD1 agrees at 7 bases. The trim removed 7 bases at V and 1 base at J, leaving 9 bases unmatched. Looked up from germline, CDR1 is KGHSH and CDR2 is LQKENI. This CDR3 has 15 residues. The CDR3 DNA follows: TGTGCCAGCTTGTCACAGGGGCACCCGAACACTGAAGCTTTCTTT. Encoded protein: CASLSQGHPNTEAFF.

This clonotype has at least ten counts. The chain links TRBV7-9 to TRBJ2-7; 8 bases agree with TRBD1. The germline gives CDR1 SEHNR, CDR2 FQNEAQ (reference sequence). This CDR3 comprises 13 residues. V trimming: 3 bases; J trimming: 7 bases; junction bases outside the gene matches: 5. CDR3 nucleotides: TGTGCCAGCAGCTTTCAGGGGGCGTGGGAGCAGTACTTC. Amino acids: CASSFQGAWEQYF. Drawing the rest from reference TRBV7-9 and TRBJ2-7, the complete variable domain is DTGVSQNPRHKITKRGQNVTFRCDPISEHNRLYWYRQTLGQGPEFLTYFQNEAQLEKSRLLSDRFSAERPKGSFSTLEIQRTEQGDSAMYLCASSFQGAWEQYFGPGTRLTVT.

As to this clonotype: It may be a read error: a sequence one base away is much more abundant. This rearrangement joins TRBV7-3 to TRBJ1-6, with 7 bases matching TRBD1. V shed 3 bases and J 9 bases; nucleotides not matched to a gene: 8. The CDR3 covers 15 residues. CDR1 is SGHTA and CDR2 is FQGTGA in the germline V gene. The CDR3 sequence: CASSFTRAGGSPLHF. DNA of the CDR3: TGTGCCAGCAGCTTCACGCGGGCAGGGGGTTCACCCCTCCACTTT.

This sequence joins TRBV5-4 and TRBJ2-3, with D possibly TRBD2 on 5 matching bases. This CDR3 has 13 residues. Germline assignment: CDR1 SGHNT and CDR2 YYREEE (reference sequence). Trimming cost V 7 bases and J 4 bases, with 13 bases left between them. CDR3 bases: TGTGCCAGCGGAGGCGTCCGGGCAGATACGCAGTATTTT. The encoded protein is CASGGVRADTQYF.

This clonotype occurred many times. This sequence joins TRBV11-3 and TRBJ2-5; D not certain. Germline V gene sequence: CDR1 SGHNT, CDR2 YENEEA. Trimming took 5 bases from V and 3 from J, leaving 10 bases between them. There are 13 residues in the CDR3. CDR3 in amino acids: CASSPGVEETQYF. The CDR3 coding sequence is TGTGCCAGCAGCCCCGGTGTAGAAGAGACCCAGTACTTC.

This clonotype was recorded a few times. The J gene is TRBJ2-3, the V gene TRBV9, with 7 bases identical to TRBD2. The CDR3 extends over 16 amino acids. Germline lookup yields CDR1 SGDLS and CDR2 YYNGEE. J gave up 1 base and V 4 bases, and 9 bases lay outside the gene matches. The CDR3 loop is CASSPRGAGRTDTQYF. The CDR3 DNA is TGTGCCAGCAGCCCCCGAGGAGCGGGACGCACAGATACGCAGTATTTT.

This clonotype was seen ten or more times. J is TRBJ1-2 and V is TRBV29-1; 7 bases line up with TRBD1. With 6 bases clipped from V and 0 bases from J, the junction kept 4 bases outside the gene matches. The germline CDR1 and CDR2 sequences are SQVTM and ANQGSEA. The CDR3 has 13 residues. The CDR3: CSVSDRANYGYTF. The CDR3 DNA sequence: TGCAGCGTGAGCGACAGGGCTAACTATGGCTACACCTTC.

On this clonotype: In this CDR3 the conserved last residue, phenylalanine or tryptophan, is missing, so a read error is likely. This rearrangement joins TRBV18 to TRBJ2-5; no clear D gene. The CDR3 extends over 12 amino acids. Trimming left V 8 bases short and J 4 bases short, with 11 bases between. In germline, CDR1 is KGHSH, CDR2 LQKENI. The CDR3 DNA follows: TGTGCCAGCAGCCAAGACCGAGAGACCCAGTACCTC. Amino acids: CASSQDRETQYL.

This clonotype has only a few counts. This could be a read error, since a much larger clone is one nucleotide away. This rearrangement joins TRBV27 to TRBJ1-1, with 8 nucleotides matching TRBD1. Germline CDR1 reads MNHEY; CDR2 reads SMNVEV (reference sequence). The length of the CDR3 is 15 residues. V gave up 7 bases and J gave up 6 bases; unmatched junction bases: 13. The CDR3 DNA reads TGTGCCAGCACTCCAGGGGGCCATTCCGACGCTGAAGCTTTCTTT. Amino acids: CASTPGGHSDAEAFF.

This clonotype was found many times. The V and J genes are TRBV18 and TRBJ2-2; no definite D call. The CDR3 has 13 residues. Germline CDR1 and CDR2: KGHSH and LQKENI. Trimming stripped 6 bases from V and 15 bases from J, with 20 bases between. CDR3: CASSSRTSEIVFF. Written as DNA, the CDR3 is TGTGCCAGCTCTTCCCGGACCTCCGAGATTGTGTTTTTT. Full variable domain (missing parts from reference TRBV18 and TRBJ2-2): NAGVMQNPRHLVRRRGQEARLRCSPMKGHSHVYWYRQLPEEGLKFMVYLQKENIIDESGMPKERFSAEFPKEGPSILRIQQVVRGDSAAYFCASSSRTSEIVFFGEGSRLTVL.

This clonotype was recorded many times. The V and J genes are TRBV7-9 and TRBJ1-5, with a weak D call TRBD1 (6 bases). V was pared by 5 bases and J by 7 bases, with 15 bases between. Germline-derived CDR1 and CDR2 are SEHNR and FQNEAQ (reference sequence). CDR3 length: 14 amino acids. The DNA for the CDR3 is TGTGCCAGCAGCACAGCACAGGGTGAACAGCCCCAGCATTTT. Its protein is CASSTAQGEQPQHF.

The sample holds many counts of this clonotype. For the CDR3, the DNA is TGCGCCAGCAGCTTGGCTCCCAAACATACCCCCCTCTCCTACGAGCAGTACTTC. Encoded protein: CASSLAPKHTPLSYEQYF. V usage is TRBV5-1 and J usage is TRBJ2-7; D is undetermined. Germline V gene data show CDR1 as SGHRS and CDR2 as YFSETQ. The V and J ends lost 0 bases and 0 bases respectively, with 19 bases between them. The CDR3 is 18 residues long. The variable domain in full, completed from reference TRBV5-1 and TRBJ2-7, reads KAGVTQTPRYLIKTRGQQVTLSCSPISGHRSVSWYQQTPGQGLQFLFEYFSETQRNKGNFPGRFSGRQFSNSRSEMNVSTLELGDSALYLCASSLAPKHTPLSYEQYFGPGTRLTVT.

There are many counts of this clonotype. The CDR3 here is CASSPSTRASYEQYF. CDR3 nucleotides: TGTGCCAGCAGCCCGTCGACTAGAGCGTCCTACGAGCAGTACTTC. V usage is TRBV14 and J usage is TRBJ2-7, with D possibly TRBD2 on 6 matching bases. V lost 4 bases to trimming and J lost 1 base, with 14 bases between them. Germline CDR1 reads SGHDN; CDR2 reads FVKESK. This CDR3 region has 15 residues.

This clonotype turned up a few times. The conserved phenylalanine or tryptophan normally closing the CDR3 is absent here, so this likely arose from a read error. The chain combines TRBV5-6 with TRBJ1-1; a possible D gene is TRBD1 (6 bases). The V end lost 4 bases, the J end lost 1 base, and 11 bases lay between the germline ends. The CDR3 extends over 14 amino acids. CDR1 is SGHDT, CDR2 YYEEEE, per germline. The DNA of the CDR3 is TGTGCCAGCAGCCCGGGGGGGGCGAACACTGAAGCTTTCTTA. Its protein product is CASSPGGANTEAFL.